The 8 T cell receptor beta chains given below trace back to one sample, sequenced in a study of Ad26.COV2.S vaccination and SARS-CoV-2 variants. Assay: immunoSEQ multiplex PCR; the TCRdb copy retains only in-frame clones and omits some. The table has 300,000 to 350,000 clones, about 87% seen once. Noted treatment: about 20 received Ad26.COV2.S at low or high dose, single or two shots; 5 received placebo; per-sample allocation not given. Sampling occurred on day 63 after the first vaccine or placebo injection. Source: peripheral blood, taken in a trial of Ad26.COV2.S vaccine versus placebo. All receptors come from a person aged 18-60 years who received the Ad26.COV2.S COVID-19 vaccine or a placebo.

The genes are TRBV5-1 and TRBJ1-1; perhaps TRBD1 as D (6 bases). V was cut by 0 bases and J by 5 bases, with 17 bases left in between. There are 16 residues in the CDR3. Germline CDR1 and CDR2: SGHRS and YFSETQ. In DNA form, the CDR3 reads TGCGCCAGCAGCTTGGGAACAGGGAGTTATTGGACTGAAGCTTTCTTT. Encoded protein: CASSLGTGSYWTEAFF.

This chain uses TRBV7-3 with TRBJ2-2; D not resolved. V dropped 1 base and J dropped 1 base, with 1 base sitting between them. The CDR3 sequence is 13 residues long. CDR1 and CDR2 (germline): SGHTA, FQGTGA. This chain's CDR3 is CASSLKNTGELFF. The CDR3 nucleotides are TGTGCCAGCAGCTTAAAGAACACCGGGGAGCTGTTTTTT.

V usage is TRBV9 and J usage is TRBJ1-1; perhaps TRBD1 as D (5 bases). Germline V gives CDR1 SGDLS, CDR2 YYNGEE. V dropped 4 bases and J dropped 3 bases, with 13 bases sitting between them. The CDR3 sequence is 14 residues long. CDR3 coding DNA: TGTGCCAGCAGCCCCAATAGGGGACACACTGAAGCTTTCTTT. This sequence encodes CASSPNRGHTEAFF.

The chain couples TRBV27 to TRBJ2-7, with D maybe TRBD1 (6 bases). CDR3 length equals 12 residues. Germline CDR1 reads MNHEY; CDR2 reads SMNVEV (reference sequence). V lost 3 bases and J lost 6, with 9 bases in between. The DNA for the CDR3 is TGTGCCAGCAGTTTTACCAGGGGCGAGCAGTACTTC. Protein sequence: CASSFTRGEQYF.

CDR3 sequence reads: CASSALEGFNYEQYF. The DNA for the CDR3 is TGTGCCAGCAGCGCTTTAGAGGGGTTTAACTACGAGCAGTACTTC. V gene TRBV9 combines with J gene TRBJ2-7; D possibly uses TRBD1 or TRBD2 (5 bases each). Germline V gene data show CDR1 as SGDLS and CDR2 as YYNGEE. V lost 3 bases and J lost 3, with 16 bases in between. The CDR3 runs to 15 residues.

The table lists this clone with a count of one. Other DNA sequences from this sample encode an identical CDR3 as well. J is TRBJ2-5 and V is TRBV5-1; D gene uncertain. CDR1 and CDR2 from the germline V gene are SGHRS and YFSETQ. Trimming removed 0 bases at V and 4 bases at J, with 4 bases between. The CDR3 contains 12 residues. The CDR3 sequence: CASSLDGETQYF. CDR3 bases: TGCGCCAGCAGCTTGGACGGAGAGACCCAGTACTTC.

This sequence joins TRBV7-2 and TRBJ2-7; TRBD2 is a possible D gene (6 bases). V dropped 0 bases and J dropped 3 bases, with 15 bases sitting between them. There are 16 residues in the CDR3. CDR1 and CDR2 (germline): SGHTA, FQGNSA. The CDR3 reads CASSLARDSVNYEQYF. The DNA of the CDR3 is TGTGCCAGCAGCTTAGCCCGGGACTCCGTAAACTACGAGCAGTACTTC. The variable domain in full, completed from reference TRBV7-2 and TRBJ2-7, reads GAGVSQSPSNKVTEKGKDVELRCDPISGHTALYWYRQSLGQGLEFLIYFQGNSAPDKSGLPSDRFSAERTGGSVSTLTIQRTQQEDSAVYLCASSLARDSVNYEQYFGPGTRLTVT.

This chain uses TRBV6-5 with TRBJ2-7; possibly TRBD1 for D (6 bases). This CDR3 contains 14 residues. Germline V gene sequence: CDR1 MNHEY, CDR2 SVGAGI. V shed 0 bases and J shed 2 bases, with 8 bases lying between them. In DNA form, the CDR3 reads TGTGCCAGCAGTTACTCGGGGGCCACCTACGAGCAGTACTTC. Amino acid sequence: CASSYSGATYEQYF.